A single count supports the clone carrying this T cell receptor (beta chain). Its matching antigen is unknown. The data are from a study of T cell responses to AZD1222 COVID-19 vaccine. Assay used: immunoSEQ multiplex PCR; TCRdb lists only in-frame clones, some missing. Here the sample spans 100,000 to 150,000 clones, roughly nine tenths being singletons. The CDR3 spans 16 residues. The trim removed 3 bases at V and 5 bases at J, leaving 7 bases unmatched. Germline CDR1 is DFQATT and CDR2 is SNEGSKA (reference sequence). Study findings and constraints: Within unmutated variant regions lay the reported targets of nearly half of spike-specific TCRs.

The clonotype was recovered from an adult in good health. The specimen was peripheral blood, collected on day 0 of AZD1222 vaccination. This sequence joins TRBV20-1 and TRBJ1-6, with 10 positions matching TRBD1. The chain's CDR3 is CSASSPGTGDNSPLHF. CDR3 DNA: TGCAGTGCTAGTTCCCCCGGGACAGGGGATAATTCACCCCTCCACTTT.